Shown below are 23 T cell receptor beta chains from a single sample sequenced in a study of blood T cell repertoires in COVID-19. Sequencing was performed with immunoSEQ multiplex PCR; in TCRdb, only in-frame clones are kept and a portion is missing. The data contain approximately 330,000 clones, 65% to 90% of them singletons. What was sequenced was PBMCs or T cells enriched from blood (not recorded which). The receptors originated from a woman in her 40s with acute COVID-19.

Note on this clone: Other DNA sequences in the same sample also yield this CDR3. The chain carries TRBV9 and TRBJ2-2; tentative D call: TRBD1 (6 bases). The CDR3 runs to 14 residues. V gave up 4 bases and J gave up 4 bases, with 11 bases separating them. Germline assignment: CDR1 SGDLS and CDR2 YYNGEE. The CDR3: CASSLRQATGELFF. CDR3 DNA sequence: TGTGCCAGCAGCCTCCGACAGGCCACCGGGGAGCTGTTTTTT. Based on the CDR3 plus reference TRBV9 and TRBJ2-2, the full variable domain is DSGVTQTPKHLITATGQRVTLRCSPRSGDLSVYWYQQSLDQGLQFLIQYYNGEERAKGNILERFSAQQFPDLHSELNLSSLELGDSALYFCASSLRQATGELFFGEGSRLTVL.

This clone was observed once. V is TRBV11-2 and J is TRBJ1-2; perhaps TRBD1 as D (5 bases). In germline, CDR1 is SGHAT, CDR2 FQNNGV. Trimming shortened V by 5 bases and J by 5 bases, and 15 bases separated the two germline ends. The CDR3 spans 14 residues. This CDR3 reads CASSPTTETYGYTF. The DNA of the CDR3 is TGTGCCAGCAGCCCAACGACAGAAACGTATGGCTACACCTTC.

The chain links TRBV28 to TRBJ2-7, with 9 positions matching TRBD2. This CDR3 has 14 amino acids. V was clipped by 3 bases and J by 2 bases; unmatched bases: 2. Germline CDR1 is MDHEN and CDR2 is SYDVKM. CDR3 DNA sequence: TGTGCCAGCAGTTTGCGGGAGGGCACCTACGAGCAGTACTTC. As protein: CASSLREGTYEQYF.

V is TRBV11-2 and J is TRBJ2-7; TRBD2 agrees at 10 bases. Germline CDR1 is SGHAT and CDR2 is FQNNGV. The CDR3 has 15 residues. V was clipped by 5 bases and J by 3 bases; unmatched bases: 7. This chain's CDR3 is CASSRIGTSDYEQYF. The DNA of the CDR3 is TGTGCCAGCAGCCGAATAGGGACTAGCGACTACGAGCAGTACTTC.

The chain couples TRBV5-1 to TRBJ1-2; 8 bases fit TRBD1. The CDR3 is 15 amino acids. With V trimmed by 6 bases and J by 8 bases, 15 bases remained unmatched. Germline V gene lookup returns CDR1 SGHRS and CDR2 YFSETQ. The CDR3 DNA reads TGCGCCAGCACCCTTTCCGGACAGGGCTCATCCGGCTACACCTTC. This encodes CASTLSGQGSSGYTF. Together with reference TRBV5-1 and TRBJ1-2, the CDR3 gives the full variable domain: KAGVTQTPRYLIKTRGQQVTLSCSPISGHRSVSWYQQTPGQGLQFLFEYFSETQRNKGNFPGRFSGRQFSNSRSEMNVSTLELGDSALYLCASTLSGQGSSGYTFGSGTRLTVV.

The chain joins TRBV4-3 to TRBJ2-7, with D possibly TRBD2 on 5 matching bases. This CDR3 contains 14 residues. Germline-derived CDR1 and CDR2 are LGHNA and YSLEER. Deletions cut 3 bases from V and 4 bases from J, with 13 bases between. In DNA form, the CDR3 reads TGCGCCAGCAGCCAGACTACTAGTTCATACGAGCAGTACTTC. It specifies CASSQTTSSYEQYF.

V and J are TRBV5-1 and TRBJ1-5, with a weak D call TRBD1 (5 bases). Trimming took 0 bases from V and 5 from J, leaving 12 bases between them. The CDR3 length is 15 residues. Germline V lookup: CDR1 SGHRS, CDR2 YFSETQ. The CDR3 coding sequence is TGCGCCAGCAGCTTGGATGCGGGGGTAGATCAGCCCCAGCATTTT. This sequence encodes CASSLDAGVDQPQHF.

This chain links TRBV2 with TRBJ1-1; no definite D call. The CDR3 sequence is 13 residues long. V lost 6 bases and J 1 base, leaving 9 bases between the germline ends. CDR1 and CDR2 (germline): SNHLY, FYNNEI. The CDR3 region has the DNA TGTGCCAGCAGGACCACAGCGAACACTGAAGCTTTCTTT. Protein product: CASRTTANTEAFF.

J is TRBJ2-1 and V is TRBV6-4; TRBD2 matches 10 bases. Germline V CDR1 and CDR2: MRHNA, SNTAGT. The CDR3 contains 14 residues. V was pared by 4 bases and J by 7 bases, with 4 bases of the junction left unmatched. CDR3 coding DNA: TGTGCCAGCAGTGCCAGCGGGAGGGTTAATGAGCAGTTCTTC. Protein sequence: CASSASGRVNEQFF.

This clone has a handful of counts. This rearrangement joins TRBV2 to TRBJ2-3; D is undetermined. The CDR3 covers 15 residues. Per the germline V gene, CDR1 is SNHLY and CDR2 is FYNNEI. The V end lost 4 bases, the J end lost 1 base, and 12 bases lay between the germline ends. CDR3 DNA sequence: TGTGCCAGCAGTGCTGAGTCCATACGCACAGATACGCAGTATTTT. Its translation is CASSAESIRTDTQYF.

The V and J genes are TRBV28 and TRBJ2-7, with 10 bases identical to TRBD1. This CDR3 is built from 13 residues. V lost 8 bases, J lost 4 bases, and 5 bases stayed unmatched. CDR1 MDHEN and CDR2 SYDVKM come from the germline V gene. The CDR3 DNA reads TGTGCCAGCCGGACAGGGGGTCGATACGAGCAGTACTTC. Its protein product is CASRTGGRYEQYF.

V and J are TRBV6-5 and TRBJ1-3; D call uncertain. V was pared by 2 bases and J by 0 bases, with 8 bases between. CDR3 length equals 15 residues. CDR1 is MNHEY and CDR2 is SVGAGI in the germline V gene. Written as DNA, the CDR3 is TGTGCCAGCAGTTACGGGGAGATCTCTGGAAACACCATATATTTT. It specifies CASSYGEISGNTIYF.

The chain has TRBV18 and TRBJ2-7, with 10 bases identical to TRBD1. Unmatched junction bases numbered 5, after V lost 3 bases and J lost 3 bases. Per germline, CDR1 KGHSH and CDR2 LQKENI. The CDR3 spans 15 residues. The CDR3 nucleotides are TGTGCCAGCTCACCCGGGACAGGGGTAGGCTACGAGCAGTACTTC. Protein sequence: CASSPGTGVGYEQYF.

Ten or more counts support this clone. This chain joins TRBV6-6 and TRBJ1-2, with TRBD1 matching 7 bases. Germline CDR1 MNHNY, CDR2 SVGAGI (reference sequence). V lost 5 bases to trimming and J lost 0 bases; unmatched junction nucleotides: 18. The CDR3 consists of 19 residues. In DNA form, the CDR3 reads TGTGCCAGCAGTCGTCGAATGCCGGGACAGAGTCTAGCTAACTATGGCTACACCTTC. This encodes CASSRRMPGQSLANYGYTF.

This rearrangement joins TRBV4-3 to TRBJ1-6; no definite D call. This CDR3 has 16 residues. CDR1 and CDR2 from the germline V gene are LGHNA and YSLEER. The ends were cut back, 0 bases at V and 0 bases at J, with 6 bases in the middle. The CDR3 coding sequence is TGCGCCAGCAGCCAAGATCGGAGCTCCTATAATTCACCCCTCCACTTT. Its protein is CASSQDRSSYNSPLHF.

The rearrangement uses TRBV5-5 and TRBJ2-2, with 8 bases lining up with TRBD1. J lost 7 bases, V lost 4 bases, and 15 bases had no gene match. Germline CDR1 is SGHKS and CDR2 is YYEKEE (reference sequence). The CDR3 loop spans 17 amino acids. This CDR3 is CASSAGIAGGSGGELFF. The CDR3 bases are TGTGCCAGCAGCGCGGGAATAGCAGGGGGCTCCGGCGGGGAGCTGTTTTTT.

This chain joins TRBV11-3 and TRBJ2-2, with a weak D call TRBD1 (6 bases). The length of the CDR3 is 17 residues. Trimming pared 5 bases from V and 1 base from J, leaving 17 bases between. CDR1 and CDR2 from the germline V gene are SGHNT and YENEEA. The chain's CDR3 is CASSVGNYRENTGELFF. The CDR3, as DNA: TGTGCCAGCAGCGTGGGCAACTACAGGGAGAACACCGGGGAGCTGTTTTTT.

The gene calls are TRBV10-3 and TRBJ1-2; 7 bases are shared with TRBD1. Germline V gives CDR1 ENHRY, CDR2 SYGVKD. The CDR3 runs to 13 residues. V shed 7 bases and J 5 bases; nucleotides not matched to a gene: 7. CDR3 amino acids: CAIMRQGFYGYTF. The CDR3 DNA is TGTGCCATCATGCGACAGGGATTTTATGGCTACACCTTC.

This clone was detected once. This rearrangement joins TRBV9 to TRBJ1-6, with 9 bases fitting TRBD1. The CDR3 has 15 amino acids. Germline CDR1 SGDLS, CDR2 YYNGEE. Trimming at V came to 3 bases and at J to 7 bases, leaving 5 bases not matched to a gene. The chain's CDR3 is CASSAPGQGNSPLHF. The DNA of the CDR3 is TGTGCCAGCAGCGCCCCGGGACAGGGAAATTCACCCCTCCACTTT.

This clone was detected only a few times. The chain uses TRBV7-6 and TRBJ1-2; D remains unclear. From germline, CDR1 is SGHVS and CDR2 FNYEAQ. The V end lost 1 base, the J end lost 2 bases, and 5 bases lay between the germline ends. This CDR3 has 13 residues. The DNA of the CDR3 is TGTGCCAGCAGCTTAGAACAGAACTATGGCTACACCTTC. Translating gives CASSLEQNYGYTF.

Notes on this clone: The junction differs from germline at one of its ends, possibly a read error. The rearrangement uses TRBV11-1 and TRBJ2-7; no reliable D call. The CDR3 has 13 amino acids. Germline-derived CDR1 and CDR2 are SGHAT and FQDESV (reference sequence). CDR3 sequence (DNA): TGTGCCAGCAGCTTAGGTCCCTCCGACGAGCAGTACTTC. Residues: CASSLGPSDEQYF.

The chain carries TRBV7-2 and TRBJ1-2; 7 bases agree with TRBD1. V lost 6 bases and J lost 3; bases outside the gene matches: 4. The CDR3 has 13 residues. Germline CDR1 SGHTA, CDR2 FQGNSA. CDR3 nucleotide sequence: TGTGCCAGCAGGCCAACAGGGGACTATGGCTACACCTTC. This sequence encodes CASRPTGDYGYTF.

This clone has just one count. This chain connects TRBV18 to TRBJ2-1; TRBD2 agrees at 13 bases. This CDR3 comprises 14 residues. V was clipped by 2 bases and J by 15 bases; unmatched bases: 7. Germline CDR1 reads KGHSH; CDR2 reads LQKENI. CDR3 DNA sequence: TGTGCCAGCTCACCAGAACTAGCGGGAGGGCCGCTGTTCTTC. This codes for CASSPELAGGPLFF. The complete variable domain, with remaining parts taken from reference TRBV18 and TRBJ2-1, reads NAGVMQNPRHLVRRRGQEARLRCSPMKGHSHVYWYRQLPEEGLKFMVYLQKENIIDESGMPKERFSAEFPKEGPSILRIQQVVRGDSAAYFCASSPELAGGPLFFGPGTRLTVL.